This entry concerns a single T cell receptor (beta chain). This entry comes from a study of blood T cell repertoires in COVID-19. For the study at large: Samples representing acute and convalescent COVID-19 were sourced from the United States, Italy and Spain.

In Seattle, patients joined the study during active infection and were tracked longitudinally. Generated by immunoSEQ multiplex PCR, the TCRdb table keeps only in-frame clones and is missing some. There are roughly 350,000 clones in the sample; more than 70% occur only once, and 7.3% lies in the top ten. CDR3 length: 14 amino acids. CDR1 is MDHEN and CDR2 is SYDVKM in the germline V gene. The V end was cut by 0 bases, the J end by 6 bases, with 8 bases between. This TCR was recovered from a woman between 65 and 79 years old with COVID-19, enrolled during active disease. Source material: peripheral blood. This chain connects TRBV28 to TRBJ2-2; TRBD2 might be the D (5 bases). CDR3 sequence reads: CASSLWWGAGELFF. CDR3 in DNA: TGTGCCAGCAGTTTATGGTGGGGAGCCGGGGAGCTGTTTTTT.